This T cell receptor beta chain derives from a study of blood T cell repertoires in COVID-19. Study details: Acute and convalescent COVID-19 specimens originated in the United States, Italy and Spain.

Original processing methods: Amplification of reference gene primers was used by the study to estimate nucleated cell counts. Using immunoSEQ multiplex PCR, the repertoire was profiled, and TCRdb retains in-frame clones only, with some absent. D and trimming were read from the DNA, whereas the V and J calls and clone size are those reported in that table. The sample holds roughly 220,000 clones; roughly nine tenths are singletons and the top ten take more than 3%. All enrollees were roughly 18 to 90 years old and from about two dozen US areas. Grouping used clinical history reported by participants in a survey and questionnaire. From germline, CDR1 is LGHDT and CDR2 YNNKEL (reference sequence). The V end was cut by 3 bases, the J end by 6 bases, with 12 bases between. The CDR3 spans 14 residues.

This receptor was taken from a woman younger than 35 in a cohort exposed to, infected with or recovered from COVID-19 (not recorded which). This rearrangement joins TRBV3-1 (or the pseudogene TRBV3-2) to TRBJ1-5; unclear D gene. Sequenced material: PBMCs or T cells enriched from blood (not recorded which). DNA of the CDR3: TGTGCCAGCAGCCAGGGGAGAGGAAGTCAGCCCCAGCATTTT. Translated, it gives CASSQGRGSQPQHF.